Listed below are T cell receptor beta chains from one sample, sequenced in a study of blood T cell repertoires in COVID-19. Method: immunoSEQ multiplex PCR; TCRdb's copy keeps in-frame clones and lacks some. The profile shows 250,000 or so clones, 80% to 90% of them singletons. What was sequenced was PBMCs or T cells enriched from blood (not recorded which). The source of these receptors is a man aged 35-49 years who had recovered from COVID-19. CDR3s include the opening cysteine and the closing phenylalanine or tryptophan. Fields, in order: V gene, J gene, D gene, clone size, CDR3 protein, CDR3 DNA. The D gene is left open where the match is weak. Expanded clones get a size class; other rows say once, few or many, or leave the size out.

TRBV10-3	TRBJ1-6	TRBD1	NA	CAISEGPGGNSPLHF	TGTGCCATCAGTGAAGGGCCAGGGGGTAATTCACCCCTCCACTTT
TRBV12-3/TRBV12-4	TRBJ1-2	NA	once	CASSWGLGYTF	TGTGCCAGCAGTTGGGGACTCGGCTACACCTTC
TRBV27	TRBJ2-5	TRBD1	NA	CASSIGTGARWGTQYF	TGTGCCAGCAGTATCGGGACAGGGGCCAGGTGGGGGACCCAGTACTTC
TRBV27	TRBJ2-7	NA	NA	CASSLGVAATYEQYF	TGTGCCAGCAGTTTAGGTGTTGCGGCTACCTACGAGCAGTACTTC
TRBV11-1	TRBJ2-3	NA	NA	CASDPGSTDTQYF	TGTGCCAGCGATCCGGGGAGCACAGATACGCAGTATTTT
TRBV19	TRBJ2-7	TRBD1	NA	CASQDRQGSYEQYF	TGTGCCAGCCAGGATAGACAGGGGAGCTACGAGCAGTACTTC
TRBV10-3	TRBJ1-4	NA	NA	CAISVGGRNEKLFF	TGTGCCATCAGTGTGGGGGGAAGAAATGAAAAACTGTTTTTT
TRBV11-2	TRBJ2-5	TRBD2	NA	CASSARTSKETQYF	TGTGCCAGCAGCGCCCGGACTAGCAAAGAGACCCAGTACTTC
TRBV11-3	TRBJ2-7	NA	NA	CASSLLGGTYEQYF	TGTGCCAGCTCTCTCCTGGGGGGAACCTACGAGCAGTACTTC
TRBV7-6	TRBJ2-7	TRBD1	NA	CASSLGVAGQGRAAYEQYF	TGTGCCAGCAGCTTAGGGGTCGCGGGACAGGGGAGGGCGGCCTACGAGCAGTACTTC
TRBV7-6	TRBJ2-3	TRBD1	NA	CASSLGTGTDTQYF	TGTGCCAGCAGCCTCGGGACAGGCACAGATACGCAGTATTTT
TRBV7-9	TRBJ2-3	TRBD1	NA	CASSYDRGWDTQYF	TGTGCCAGCAGTTACGACAGGGGTTGGGATACGCAGTATTTT